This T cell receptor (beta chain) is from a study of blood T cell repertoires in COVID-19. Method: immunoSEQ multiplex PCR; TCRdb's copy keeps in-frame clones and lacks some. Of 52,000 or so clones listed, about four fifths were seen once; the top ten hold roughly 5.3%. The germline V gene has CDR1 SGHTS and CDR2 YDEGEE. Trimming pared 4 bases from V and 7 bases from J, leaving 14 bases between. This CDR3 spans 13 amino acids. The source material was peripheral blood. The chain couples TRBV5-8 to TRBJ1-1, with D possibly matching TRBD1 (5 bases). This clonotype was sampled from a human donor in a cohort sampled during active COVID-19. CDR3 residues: CASSPDQGGEAFF. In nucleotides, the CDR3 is TGTGCCAGCAGCCCCGACCAGGGAGGTGAAGCTTTCTTT. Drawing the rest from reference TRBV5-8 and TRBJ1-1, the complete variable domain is EAGVTQSPTHLIKTRGQQATLRCSPISGHTSVYWYQQALGLGLQFLLWYDEGEERNRGNFPPRFSGRQFPNYSSELNVNALELEDSALYLCASSPDQGGEAFFGQGTRLTVV.